This T cell receptor (beta chain) is drawn from a study of blood T cell repertoires in COVID-19. On the study more broadly: T cells, B-cell-depleted T cells, or PBMCs provided the cDNA or gDNA that served as material.

In the case of this clone: Other DNA sequences in this sample translate to the same CDR3.

The CDR3 covers 14 residues. CDR1 is SGHTA and CDR2 is FQGTGA in the germline V gene. Trimming removed 2 bases from V and 5 bases from J; junction bases left unmatched: 3. The repertoire was sequenced with immunoSEQ multiplex PCR; TCRdb's copy has only in-frame clones and lacks some. Seen here are a few hundred thousand clones, 80% to 90% observed once, and the top ten hold more than 9.5%. This clonotype originated in a woman aged 70 to 79 with acute or convalescent COVID-19. Sequencing was performed on peripheral blood. The chain links TRBV7-3 to TRBJ2-5; 9 bases align to TRBD2. CDR3 bases: TGTGCCAGCAGCTTAGCGGGGGGGCAGGAGACCCAGTACTTC. Its translation: CASSLAGGQETQYF.